This T cell receptor (beta chain) stems from a study of shared clonotypes between healthy human individuals. The wider study: Every donor yielded three CD4 naive, three CD4 memory, two CD8 naive and one CD8 memory plate.

Every immunoSEQ plate was one replicate of a subset's evenly spread DNA. Sequencing was performed with immunoSEQ multiplex PCR; in TCRdb, only in-frame clones are kept and a portion is missing. This table holds some 2,000,000 clones, 90% to 95% found once. Concerning this clone: The target antigen is unknown.

This CDR3 is built from 17 residues. V was pared by 6 bases and J by 0 bases, with 18 bases between. Germline lookup yields CDR1 MDHEN and CDR2 SYDVKM. Findings and limits, study-wide: When naive CD4 clonotypes were compared across a few donors, approximately 4.9% were shared. Generally, naive subsets (rather than memory subsets) showed larger estimated richness.

The sample was naive CD4+ T cells sorted from blood. As for subset: CD45RA+ positively selected. This clonotype was sampled from a man between 18 and 29 years old in good health. The chain combines TRBV28 with TRBJ1-5; D is ambiguous. CDR3 bases: TGTGCCAGCAGGGTTCAGGACCGGGCCTATAGCAATCAGCCCCAGCATTTT. It yields the protein CASRVQDRAYSNQPQHF.